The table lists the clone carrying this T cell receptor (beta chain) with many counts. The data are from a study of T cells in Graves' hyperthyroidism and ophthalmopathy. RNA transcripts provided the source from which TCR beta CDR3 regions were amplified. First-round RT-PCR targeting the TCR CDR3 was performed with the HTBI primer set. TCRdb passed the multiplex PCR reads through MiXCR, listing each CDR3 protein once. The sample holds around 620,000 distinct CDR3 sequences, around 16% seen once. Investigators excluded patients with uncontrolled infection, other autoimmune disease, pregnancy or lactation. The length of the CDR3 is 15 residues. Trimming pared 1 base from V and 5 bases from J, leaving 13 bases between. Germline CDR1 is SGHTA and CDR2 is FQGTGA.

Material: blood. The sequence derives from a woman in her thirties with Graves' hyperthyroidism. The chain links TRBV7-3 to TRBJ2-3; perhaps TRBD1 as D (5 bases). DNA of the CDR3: TGTGCCAGCAGCTTAAGCCAGGGCAAACTAGATACGCAGTATTTT. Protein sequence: CASSLSQGKLDTQYF.